This entry features one TCR beta chain sequence. Its antigen is not known. TCRdb recomputed calls from the RT-PCR reads with MiXCR, one row per CDR3 protein. Here the sample spans 600,000 to 700,000 distinct CDR3 sequences, around 15% being singletons. The sample originates from a study of response to subunit inactivated influenza vaccine. The study, taken as a whole, reports: There was a suggestion from the authors that each seasonal influenza vaccination recruits few new T cells.

There are 13 residues in the CDR3. Germline values: CDR1 DFQATT, CDR2 SNEGSKA (reference sequence). The V and J ends lost 3 bases and 7 bases respectively, with 16 bases between them. The TCR sequence derives from a man over 45 who received an inactivated influenza vaccine. The rearrangement joins TRBV20-1 to TRBJ2-7, with D perhaps given as TRBD1 or TRBD2 (5 bases each). This material consisted of PBMCs from blood, taken less than 15 days before vaccination. The CDR3 DNA reads TGCAGTGCTAGGGGGGAGATGGCGTTAGAGCAGTACTTC. It specifies CSARGEMALEQYF.